Shown below are 23 T cell receptor beta chains from a single sample sequenced in a study of blood T cell repertoires in COVID-19. Profiling relied on immunoSEQ multiplex PCR, and the TCRdb table lists in-frame clones only, not all of them. The sample yields 90,000 to 100,000 clones, approximately 90% seen once. The sequenced sample was peripheral blood. The source is a man between 65 and 85 years old with acute or convalescent COVID-19.

The V call is TRBV6-5, the J call TRBJ1-4, with TRBD1 as a possible D gene (6 bases). The V end lost 8 bases, the J end lost 7 bases, and 14 bases lay between the germline ends. CDR1 is MNHEY, CDR2 SVGAGI, per germline. This CDR3 has 13 residues. This CDR3 reads CASLQGMGEKLFF. CDR3 coding DNA: TGTGCCAGCTTACAGGGCATGGGTGAAAAACTGTTTTTT.

The V gene is TRBV29-1, the J gene TRBJ1-2; the match to TRBD1 covers 8 bases. This CDR3 has 12 amino acids. Germline CDR1 SQVTM, CDR2 ANQGSEA. Unmatched junction bases numbered 8, after V lost 7 bases and J lost 7 bases. This CDR3 reads CSAATGGSGYTF. Here the CDR3 DNA reads TGCAGCGCGGCAACAGGGGGTAGTGGCTACACCTTC. The full variable domain, in which reference TRBV29-1 and TRBJ1-2 provide the parts outside the CDR3, is SAVISQKPSRDICQRGTSLTIQCQVDSQVTMMFWYRQQPGQSLTLIATANQGSEATYESGFVIDKFPISRPNLTFSTLTVSNMSPEDSSIYLCSAATGGSGYTFGSGTRLTVV.

V gene TRBV30 combines with J gene TRBJ1-4; 8 nucleotides match TRBD1. Germline trimming cut 0 bases from V and 7 bases from J; bases unmatched to any gene: 13. This CDR3 contains 17 residues. Germline loops: CDR1 GTSNPN, CDR2 SVGIG (reference sequence). The CDR3 nucleotides are TGTGCCTGGAGTGTCTCTCGGACAGGGTTGTTCGGTGAAAAACTGTTTTTT. Translated: CAWSVSRTGLFGEKLFF.

The chain uses TRBV21-1 and TRBJ1-5. TRBV21-1 is a listed pseudogene. The CDR3 has 15 residues. This chain's CDR3 is CASSKGRGRNQPQHF. The DNA of the CDR3 is TGTGCCAGCAGCAAAGGGCGGGGGCGAAATCAGCCCCAGCATTTT.

The rearrangement links TRBV5-6 to TRBJ2-1, with 7 bases matching TRBD1. This CDR3 spans 15 amino acids. J lost 4 bases, V lost 1 base, and 5 bases had no gene match. CDR1 is SGHDT, CDR2 YYEEEE, per germline. The CDR3, as DNA: TGTGCCAGCAGCTTGCCGGGACAGAGATACAATGAGCAGTTCTTC. Amino acid sequence: CASSLPGQRYNEQFF.

This chain connects TRBV18 to TRBJ1-4; tentative D call: TRBD1 (5 bases). V lost 2 bases and J 4 bases, leaving 14 bases between the germline ends. The CDR3 spans 16 residues. The germline V gene encodes CDR1 KGHSH and CDR2 LQKENI. The DNA of the CDR3 is TGTGCCAGCTCACCATACTCGACAGCCTATAATGAAAAACTGTTTTTT. Translated, it gives CASSPYSTAYNEKLFF.

The chain is built from TRBV5-1 and TRBJ1-2; 7 positions match TRBD1. This CDR3 comprises 13 residues. With 2 bases clipped from V and 6 bases from J, the junction kept 4 bases outside the gene matches. Germline CDR1 SGHRS, CDR2 YFSETQ. CDR3 bases: TGCGCCAGCAGCTTCAACAGGGGAGATGGCTACACCTTC. Its translation is CASSFNRGDGYTF.

The gene calls are TRBV19 and TRBJ2-2; 9 bases fit TRBD2. V shed 6 bases, J shed 5 bases, and the junction held 4 bases outside the gene matches. The length of the CDR3 is 14 residues. The V gene's germline CDR1 is LNHDA and CDR2 SQIVND (reference sequence). For the CDR3, the DNA is TGTGCCAGTAGGCTCACTAGCGGGACCGGGGAGCTGTTTTTT. Its translation: CASRLTSGTGELFF.

The chain uses TRBV6-5 and TRBJ1-1, with D possibly being TRBD1 (5 bases). Trimming shortened V by 6 bases and J by 4 bases, and 15 bases separated the two germline ends. This CDR3 has 14 residues. Germline V gene sequence: CDR1 MNHEY, CDR2 SVGAGI. The chain's CDR3 is CASSRKTVGTEAFF. CDR3 sequence (DNA): TGTGCCAGCAGCCGAAAGACAGTGGGCACTGAAGCTTTCTTT.

The chain uses TRBV6-5 and TRBJ1-3; perhaps TRBD1 as D (5 bases). V lost 6 bases and J 1 base, leaving 13 bases between the germline ends. The CDR3 runs 15 residues. Per germline, CDR1 MNHEY and CDR2 SVGAGI. CDR3 in amino acids: CASRDGGSSGNTIYF. In nucleotides, the CDR3 is TGTGCCAGCAGAGACGGGGGGTCTTCTGGAAACACCATATATTTT.

J is TRBJ2-2 and V is TRBV2; possibly TRBD1 for D (6 bases). The V gene's germline CDR1 is SNHLY and CDR2 FYNNEI. CDR3 size: 13 residues. V gave up 7 bases and J gave up 1 base, with 7 bases separating them. DNA for the CDR3: TGTGCCAGCACGACAGGGAACACCGGGGAGCTGTTTTTT. As protein: CASTTGNTGELFF. Drawing the rest from reference TRBV2 and TRBJ2-2, the complete variable domain is EPEVTQTPSHQVTQMGQEVILRCVPISNHLYFYWYRQILGQKVEFLVSFYNNEISEKSEIFDDQFSVERPDGSNFTLKIRSTKLEDSAMYFCASTTGNTGELFFGEGSRLTVL.

The V gene is TRBV19, the J gene TRBJ2-7; perhaps TRBD1 as D (6 bases). V was shortened by 6 bases and J by 1 base, with 13 bases between the two germline ends. This CDR3 has 14 amino acids. Germline V lookup: CDR1 LNHDA, CDR2 SQIVND (reference sequence). DNA of the CDR3: TGTGCCAGTAGCCGGGACACCTTATCCTACGAGCAGTACTTC. Protein sequence: CASSRDTLSYEQYF.

The rearrangement links TRBV6-2 or TRBV6-3 to TRBJ1-5, with D possibly TRBD1 on 5 matching bases. This CDR3 spans 14 amino acids. Trimming took off 2 bases at V and 5 bases at J, with 10 bases between the two ends. In germline, CDR1 is MNHEY, CDR2 SVGEGT. The CDR3 is CASSYPPGYQPQHF. CDR3 nucleotides: TGTGCCAGCAGTTACCCACCAGGGTATCAGCCCCAGCATTTT.

This clone was recorded a few times. This chain uses TRBV6-5 with TRBJ1-5; weak D call: TRBD1 (5 bases). Germline V gene data show CDR1 as MNHEY and CDR2 as SVGAGI. Trimming stripped 6 bases from V and 6 bases from J, with 15 bases between. The CDR3 extends over 14 amino acids. The CDR3 spells CASSQTQGTQPQHF. The CDR3, as DNA: TGTGCCAGCAGCCAAACTCAGGGAACTCAGCCCCAGCATTTT.

The rearrangement uses TRBV7-8 and TRBJ2-7, with TRBD1 as a possible D gene (6 bases). CDR1 SGHVS and CDR2 FQNEAQ come from the germline V gene. Trimming removed 4 bases at V and 3 bases at J, with 10 bases between. This CDR3 spans 13 amino acids. DNA of the CDR3: TGTGCCAGCAGCTCCCGGACAGACTACGAGCAGTACTTC. Its protein is CASSSRTDYEQYF.

This clone was counted only a few times. The CDR3 loop reads CASSRTANTGELFF. DNA for the CDR3: TGTGCCAGTAGTAGGACAGCGAACACCGGGGAGCTGTTTTTT. The rearrangement uses TRBV19 and TRBJ2-2; a weak D match, TRBD1 (6 bases). Looked up from germline, CDR1 is LNHDA and CDR2 is SQIVND (reference sequence). The CDR3 loop spans 14 amino acids. Trimming shortened V by 4 bases and J by 0 bases, and 6 bases separated the two germline ends. The whole variable domain, filled in from reference TRBV19 and TRBJ2-2, reads DGGITQSPKYLFRKEGQNVTLSCEQNLNHDAMYWYRQDPGQGLRLIYYSQIVNDFQKGDIAEGYSVSREKKESFPLTVTSAQKNPTAFYLCASSRTANTGELFFGEGSRLTVL.

This clone was detected once. This sequence joins TRBV7-2 and TRBJ2-7; 9 positions agree with TRBD2. Per germline, CDR1 SGHTA and CDR2 FQGNSA. The CDR3 has 14 residues. V lost 5 bases to trimming and J lost 6 bases; unmatched junction nucleotides: 8. CDR3 nucleotide sequence: TGTGCCAGCAGCGCGCGCGGGGGGGCCCTCGAGCAGTACTTC. This codes for CASSARGGALEQYF.

The table lists this clone with a count of one. This chain connects TRBV19 to TRBJ1-2; D unclear. With 6 bases removed from V and 2 bases from J, the gap between germline ends came to 10 bases. The germline CDR1 and CDR2 sequences are LNHDA and SQIVND (reference sequence). The CDR3 length is 13 residues. The chain's CDR3 is CASSPLGNYGYTF. CDR3 coding DNA: TGTGCCAGTAGCCCCCTCGGGAACTATGGCTACACCTTC.

This chain links TRBV11-2 with TRBJ1-1, with unresolved D. V lost 1 base, J lost 10 bases, and 16 bases lay in between. Germline-derived CDR1 and CDR2 are SGHAT and FQNNGV. The CDR3 extends over 14 amino acids. The CDR3: CASSLAPTPGLAFF. Here the CDR3 DNA reads TGTGCCAGCAGCTTAGCCCCCACCCCAGGATTAGCTTTCTTT.

The CDR3: CATSDPGTNTGELFF. CDR3 bases: TGTGCCACCAGTGATCCCGGTACGAACACCGGGGAGCTGTTTTTT. The chain has TRBV24-1 and TRBJ2-2; no clear D. CDR1 is KGHDR, CDR2 SFDVKD, per germline. This CDR3 comprises 15 residues. The ends were cut back, 3 bases at V and 0 bases at J, with 7 bases in the middle.

The V call is TRBV5-1, the J call TRBJ1-3; TRBD1 is a possible D gene (6 bases). Trimming stripped 0 bases from V and 0 bases from J, with 10 bases between. CDR3 length: 16 residues. CDR1 SGHRS and CDR2 YFSETQ come from the germline V gene. The CDR3 DNA reads as TGCGCCAGCAGCTTGGCAGGACAGCTCTCTGGAAACACCATATATTTT. It is translated as CASSLAGQLSGNTIYF.

J is TRBJ1-1 and V is TRBV14; D might be TRBD1 (6 bases). The germline CDR1 and CDR2 sequences are SGHDN and FVKESK. The CDR3 runs to 13 residues. Trimming left V 6 bases short and J 6 bases short, with 14 bases between. CDR3 residues: CASSLSPGAEAFF. The CDR3 region has the DNA TGTGCCAGCAGTCTCTCCCCAGGGGCTGAAGCTTTCTTT.

The chain combines TRBV28 with TRBJ1-2, with 7 bases fitting TRBD1. Germline V gives CDR1 MDHEN, CDR2 SYDVKM. The CDR3 has 13 amino acids. V lost 5 bases and J lost 6; bases outside the gene matches: 6. Written as DNA, the CDR3 is TGTGCCAGCAGTCTGGGACAGATTGATGGCTACACCTTC. This translates into CASSLGQIDGYTF.